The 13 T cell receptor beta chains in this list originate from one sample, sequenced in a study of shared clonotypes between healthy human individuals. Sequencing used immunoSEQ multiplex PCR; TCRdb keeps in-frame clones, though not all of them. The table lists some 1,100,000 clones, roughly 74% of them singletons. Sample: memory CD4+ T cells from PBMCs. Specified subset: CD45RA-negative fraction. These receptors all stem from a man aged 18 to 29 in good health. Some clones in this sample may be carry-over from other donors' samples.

CDR3 bases: TGTGCCAGCTCACAGGCAGGGGACACTGAAGCTTTCTTT. Protein: CASSQAGDTEAFF. The gene calls are TRBV18 and TRBJ1-1; D might be TRBD1 (6 bases). Germline V gene lookup returns CDR1 KGHSH and CDR2 LQKENI. This CDR3 is 13 amino acids long. The germline V and J ends were trimmed by 4 bases and 3 bases, with 9 bases remaining between them. The full variable domain, its missing parts supplied by reference TRBV18 and TRBJ1-1, is NAGVMQNPRHLVRRRGQEARLRCSPMKGHSHVYWYRQLPEEGLKFMVYLQKENIIDESGMPKERFSAEFPKEGPSILRIQQVVRGDSAAYFCASSQAGDTEAFFGQGTRLTVV.

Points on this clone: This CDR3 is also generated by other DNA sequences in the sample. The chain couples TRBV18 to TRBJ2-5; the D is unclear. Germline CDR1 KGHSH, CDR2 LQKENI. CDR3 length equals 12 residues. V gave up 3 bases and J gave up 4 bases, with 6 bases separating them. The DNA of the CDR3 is TGTGCCAGCTCACCCCTTGGAGAGACCCAGTACTTC. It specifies CASSPLGETQYF.

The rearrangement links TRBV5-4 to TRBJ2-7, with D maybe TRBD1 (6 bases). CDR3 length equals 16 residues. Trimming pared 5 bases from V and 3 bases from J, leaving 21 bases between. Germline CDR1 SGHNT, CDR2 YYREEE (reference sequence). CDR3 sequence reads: CASSRRTVGASYEQYF. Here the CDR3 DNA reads TGTGCCAGCAGTCGGAGGACAGTAGGGGCGAGCTACGAGCAGTACTTC.

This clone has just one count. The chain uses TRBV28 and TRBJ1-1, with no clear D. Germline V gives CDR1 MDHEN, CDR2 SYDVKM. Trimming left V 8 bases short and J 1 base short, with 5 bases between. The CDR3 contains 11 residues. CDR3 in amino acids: CASVKNTEAFF. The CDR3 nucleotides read TGTGCCAGCGTAAAGAACACTGAAGCTTTCTTT.

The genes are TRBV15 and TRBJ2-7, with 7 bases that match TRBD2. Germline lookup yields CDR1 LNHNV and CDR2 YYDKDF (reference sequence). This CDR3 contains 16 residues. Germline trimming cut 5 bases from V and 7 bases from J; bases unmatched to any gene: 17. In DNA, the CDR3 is TGTGCCACCAGCCAGATTAAAGCGGGATGGCTGGGGGAGCAGTACTTC. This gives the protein CATSQIKAGWLGEQYF. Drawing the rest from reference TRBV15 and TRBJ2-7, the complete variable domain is DAMVIQNPRYQVTQFGKPVTLSCSQTLNHNVMYWYQQKSSQAPKLLFHYYDKDFNNEADTPDNFQSRRPNTSFCFLDIRSPGLGDTAMYLCATSQIKAGWLGEQYFGPGTRLTVT.

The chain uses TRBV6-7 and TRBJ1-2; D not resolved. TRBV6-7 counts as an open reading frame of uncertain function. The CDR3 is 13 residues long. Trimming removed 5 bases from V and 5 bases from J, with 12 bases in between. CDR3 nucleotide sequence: TGTGCCAGCAGTGAAAAGGTTGGGTATGGCTACACCTTC. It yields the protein CASSEKVGYGYTF.

CDR3 protein: CASSLAWQRGNTIYF. CDR3 bases: TGTGCCAGCAGCTTAGCGTGGCAGCGTGGAAACACCATATATTTT. The chain joins TRBV7-9 to TRBJ1-3; no firm D call. This CDR3 is built from 15 residues. Germline V gene data show CDR1 as SEHNR and CDR2 as FQNEAQ (reference sequence). The V end was cut by 0 bases, the J end by 3 bases, with 9 bases between. The variable domain in full, with the rest retrieved from reference TRBV7-9 and TRBJ1-3, is DTGVSQNPRHKITKRGQNVTFRCDPISEHNRLYWYRQTLGQGPEFLTYFQNEAQLEKSRLLSDRFSAERPKGSFSTLEIQRTEQGDSAMYLCASSLAWQRGNTIYFGEGSWLTVV.

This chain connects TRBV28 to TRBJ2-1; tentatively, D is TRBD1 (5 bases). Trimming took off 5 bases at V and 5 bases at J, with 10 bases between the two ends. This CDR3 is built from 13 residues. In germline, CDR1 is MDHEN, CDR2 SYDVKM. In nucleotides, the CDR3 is TGTGCCAGCAGTGCAGACAGCCACAATGAGCAGTTCTTC. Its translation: CASSADSHNEQFF.

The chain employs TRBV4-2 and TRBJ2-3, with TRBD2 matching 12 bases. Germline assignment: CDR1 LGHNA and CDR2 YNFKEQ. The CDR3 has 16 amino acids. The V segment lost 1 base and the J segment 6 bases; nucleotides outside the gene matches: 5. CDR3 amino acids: CASSQASGRARDTQYF. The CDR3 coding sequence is TGTGCCAGCAGCCAAGCTAGCGGGAGGGCCAGGGATACGCAGTATTTT.

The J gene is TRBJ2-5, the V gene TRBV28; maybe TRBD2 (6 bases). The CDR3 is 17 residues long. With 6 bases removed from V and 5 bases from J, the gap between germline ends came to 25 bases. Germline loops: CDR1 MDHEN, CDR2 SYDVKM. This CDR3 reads CASSLTSGRGPGETQYF. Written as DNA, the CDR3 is TGTGCCAGCAGCCTGACGTCTGGGCGGGGCCCCGGGGAGACCCAGTACTTC.

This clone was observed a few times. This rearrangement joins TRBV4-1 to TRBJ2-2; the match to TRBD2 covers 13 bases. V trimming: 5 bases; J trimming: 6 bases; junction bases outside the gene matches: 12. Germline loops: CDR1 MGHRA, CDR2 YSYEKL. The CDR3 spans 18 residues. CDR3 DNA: TGCGCCAGCAGCTCCCGGACTAGCGGGAGTTTCGGATCCGGGGAGCTGTTTTTT. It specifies CASSSRTSGSFGSGELFF.

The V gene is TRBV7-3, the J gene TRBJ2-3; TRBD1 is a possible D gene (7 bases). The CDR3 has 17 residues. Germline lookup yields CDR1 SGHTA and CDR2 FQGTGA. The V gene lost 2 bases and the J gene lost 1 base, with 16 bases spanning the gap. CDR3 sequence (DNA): TGTGCCAGCAGCTTACAGGGGGGCGTCGGGCGCACAGATACGCAGTATTTT. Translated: CASSLQGGVGRTDTQYF.

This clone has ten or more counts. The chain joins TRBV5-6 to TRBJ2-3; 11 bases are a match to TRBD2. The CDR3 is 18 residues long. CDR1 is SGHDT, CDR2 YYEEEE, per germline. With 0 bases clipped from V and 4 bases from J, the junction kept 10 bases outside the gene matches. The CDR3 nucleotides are TGTGCCAGCAGCTTGGGTAGCGGGAGGGCCCTTGGCGCAGATACGCAGTATTTT. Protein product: CASSLGSGRALGADTQYF.